Following are 16 T cell receptor beta chains from one sample sequenced in a study of PD-L1 blockade in urothelial cancer. The data were produced by immunoSEQ multiplex PCR, yet TCRdb's version contains in-frame clones alone and is incomplete. This table holds tens of thousands of clones, 84% found once. Time point reported: pretreatment peripheral blood. Material: PBMCs, obtained around atezolizumab (anti-PD-L1) treatment. All receptors derive from an older woman with urothelial cancer.

The chain combines TRBV4-2 with TRBJ2-1; 9 bases agree with TRBD1. This CDR3 is built from 16 residues. The V gene end was trimmed by 2 bases and the J gene end by 9 bases; junction bases not matched to a gene: 11. The germline CDR1 and CDR2 sequences are LGHNA and YNFKEQ. Here the CDR3 DNA reads TGTGCCAGCAGCCAACCCGGGACAGGGTGGATCCGTGAGCAGTTCTTC. The encoded protein is CASSQPGTGWIREQFF.

V gene TRBV6-6 combines with J gene TRBJ1-4; D is perhaps TRBD1 (6 bases). Germline V CDR1 and CDR2: MNHNY, SVGAGI (reference sequence). Trimming stripped 0 bases from V and 6 bases from J, with 11 bases between. The CDR3 loop spans 15 amino acids. DNA of the CDR3: TGTGCCAGCAGTTACTCGAGGGGGGGTGATGAAAAACTGTTTTTT. It encodes CASSYSRGGDEKLFF.

The chain joins TRBV5-1 to TRBJ1-3; a weak D match, TRBD1 (6 bases). Trimming removed 4 bases from V and 4 bases from J, with 6 bases in between. Germline-derived CDR1 and CDR2 are SGHRS and YFSETQ. This CDR3 is built from 12 residues. The chain's CDR3 is CASSGQGNTIYF. In DNA, the CDR3 is TGCGCCAGCAGCGGACAGGGAAACACCATATATTTT.

The chain uses TRBV7-6 and TRBJ2-7; TRBD1 matches at 8 bases. The CDR3 sequence is 18 residues long. Losses at the gene ends were 1 base for V and 1 base for J; bases not matched to a gene: 12. From germline, CDR1 is SGHVS and CDR2 FNYEAQ. The DNA of the CDR3 is TGTGCCAGCAGCTTAGGGTCCCCTGGACAGGGAGCTTCCTACGAGCAGTACTTC. Amino acids: CASSLGSPGQGASYEQYF.

This clone has only a few counts. The chain couples TRBV19 to TRBJ1-2; D gene uncertain. Trimming stripped 7 bases from V and 1 base from J, with 16 bases between. Germline V CDR1 and CDR2: LNHDA, SQIVND (reference sequence). The CDR3 length is 15 residues. The CDR3 nucleotides are TGTGCCAGTAACAAAGACTTACAAATTAACTATGGCTACACCTTC. This encodes CASNKDLQINYGYTF.

This clone was seen a few times. J is TRBJ1-4 and V is TRBV5-4; 10 bases are shared with TRBD1. The V gene end was trimmed by 2 bases and the J gene end by 7 bases; junction bases not matched to a gene: 8. Germline V CDR1 and CDR2: SGHNT, YYREEE (reference sequence). CDR3 length equals 16 residues. CDR3 in DNA: TGTGCCAGCAGCTTAAATACCGGGACAGGGGTTGAAAAACTGTTTTTT. Protein: CASSLNTGTGVEKLFF.

This sequence joins TRBV9 and TRBJ1-3; D is ambiguous. Per the germline V gene, CDR1 is SGDLS and CDR2 is YYNGEE. The CDR3 is 14 amino acids. V lost 3 bases and J lost 0, with 7 bases in between. CDR3 amino acids: CASSASTSGNTIYF. The DNA of the CDR3 is TGTGCCAGCAGCGCCTCTACCTCTGGAAACACCATATATTTT.

The V gene is TRBV7-3, the J gene TRBJ2-2; 9 nucleotides line up with TRBD2. The germline gives CDR1 SGHTA, CDR2 FQGTGA. The V segment lost 1 base and the J segment 4 bases; nucleotides outside the gene matches: 4. CDR3 length equals 16 residues. The DNA of the CDR3 is TGTGCCAGCAGCTTAAATGCGGGAGGGCTCACCGGGGAGCTGTTTTTT. Protein sequence: CASSLNAGGLTGELFF.

The chain joins TRBV6-5 to TRBJ2-5; 11 nucleotides align to TRBD2. The length of the CDR3 is 15 residues. Germline V CDR1 and CDR2: MNHEY, SVGAGI. J was trimmed by 5 bases and V by 0 bases; bases with no gene match: 2. The CDR3 reads CASSYSASGGETQYF. In DNA form, the CDR3 reads TGTGCCAGCAGTTACTCGGCTAGCGGGGGGGAGACCCAGTACTTC.

The chain uses TRBV5-6 and TRBJ2-7; D is uncertain. V lost 6 bases, J lost 3 bases, and 13 bases lay in between. Germline V CDR1 and CDR2: SGHDT, YYEEEE. The CDR3 is made up of 13 amino acids. The CDR3 region is CASTQANHYEQYF. DNA for the CDR3: TGTGCCAGCACTCAGGCCAACCACTACGAGCAGTACTTC.

The V gene is TRBV5-1, the J gene TRBJ2-7, with 8 bases aligning to TRBD2. This CDR3 is 14 amino acids long. The J segment lost 4 bases and the V segment lost 2 bases, leaving 5 bases of the junction unmatched. Germline CDR1 reads SGHRS; CDR2 reads YFSETQ. CDR3 sequence (DNA): TGCGCCAGCAGCTTAGCGGGAGCCATATACGAGCAGTACTTC. It translates to CASSLAGAIYEQYF.

This chain uses TRBV18 with TRBJ2-2, with TRBD2 matching over 10 bases. The CDR3 extends over 15 amino acids. Losses at the gene ends were 5 bases for V and 5 bases for J; bases not matched to a gene: 5. Germline values: CDR1 KGHSH, CDR2 LQKENI. CDR3 residues: CASSSGTSETGELFF. The CDR3, as DNA: TGTGCCAGCTCATCCGGGACTAGCGAAACCGGGGAGCTGTTTTTT.

DNA of the CDR3: TGTGCCAGCAGCAGCGGGGGGGTAAGGGAGCAGTACTTC. Translated, it gives CASSSGGVREQYF. The V gene is TRBV7-2, the J gene TRBJ2-7, with 10 bases matching TRBD2. This CDR3 spans 13 amino acids. CDR1 SGHTA and CDR2 FQGNSA come from the germline V gene. The junction had 5 bases not matched to a gene; V was cut back by 5 bases and J by 7 bases.

This clone appeared a few times. V is TRBV7-8 and J is TRBJ2-3; D call uncertain. The CDR3 is 14 amino acids. V gave up 2 bases and J gave up 0 bases, with 6 bases separating them. Per the germline V gene, CDR1 is SGHVS and CDR2 is FQNEAQ. CDR3 in DNA: TGTGCCAGCAGCTTACAGGCTAGCACAGATACGCAGTATTTT. Its protein product is CASSLQASTDTQYF.

The chain uses TRBV7-3 and TRBJ2-6; D is perhaps TRBD1 (5 bases). CDR1 and CDR2 from the germline V gene are SGHTA and FQGTGA. Trimming took 5 bases from V and 4 from J, leaving 12 bases between them. CDR3 length equals 15 residues. CDR3 loop: CASSIQASGANVLTF. As DNA, the CDR3 is TGTGCCAGCAGCATACAGGCTTCGGGGGCCAACGTCCTGACTTTC.

V and J are TRBV5-5 and TRBJ1-4, with D possibly TRBD1 on 5 matching bases. The CDR3 spans 15 residues. Trimming stripped 4 bases from V and 0 bases from J, with 10 bases between. Germline loops: CDR1 SGHKS, CDR2 YYEKEE (reference sequence). CDR3 loop: CASSRGTPTNEKLFF. The CDR3 DNA reads as TGTGCCAGCAGCAGGGGTACACCAACTAATGAAAAACTGTTTTTT.